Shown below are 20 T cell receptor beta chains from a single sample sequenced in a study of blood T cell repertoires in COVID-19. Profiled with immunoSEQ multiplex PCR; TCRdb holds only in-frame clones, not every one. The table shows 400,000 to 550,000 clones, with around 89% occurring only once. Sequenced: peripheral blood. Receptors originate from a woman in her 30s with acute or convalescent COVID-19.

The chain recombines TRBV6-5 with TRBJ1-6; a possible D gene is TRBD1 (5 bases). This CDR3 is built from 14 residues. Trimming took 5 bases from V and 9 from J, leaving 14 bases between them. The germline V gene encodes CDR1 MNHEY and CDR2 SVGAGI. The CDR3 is CASSITGYVSPLHF. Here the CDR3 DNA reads TGTGCCAGCAGTATCACAGGTTATGTTTCACCCCTCCACTTT.

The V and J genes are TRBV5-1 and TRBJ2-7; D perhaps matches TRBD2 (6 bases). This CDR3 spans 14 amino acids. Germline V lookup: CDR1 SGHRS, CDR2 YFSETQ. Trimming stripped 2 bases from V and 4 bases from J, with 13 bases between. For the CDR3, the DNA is TGCGCCAGCAGCTTTGGTAGCGGACGATACGAGCAGTACTTC. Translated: CASSFGSGRYEQYF.

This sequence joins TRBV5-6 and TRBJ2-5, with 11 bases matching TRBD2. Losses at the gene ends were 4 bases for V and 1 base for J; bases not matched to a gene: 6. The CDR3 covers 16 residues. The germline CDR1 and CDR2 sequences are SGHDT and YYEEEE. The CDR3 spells CASSIRTSGSQETQYF. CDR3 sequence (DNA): TGTGCCAGCAGCATTCGGACTAGCGGGTCCCAAGAGACCCAGTACTTC. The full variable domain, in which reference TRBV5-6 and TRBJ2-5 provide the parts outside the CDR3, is DAGVTQSPTHLIKTRGQQVTLRCSPKSGHDTVSWYQQALGQGPQFIFQYYEEEERQRGNFPDRFSGHQFPNYSSELNVNALLLGDSALYLCASSIRTSGSQETQYFGPGTRLLVL.

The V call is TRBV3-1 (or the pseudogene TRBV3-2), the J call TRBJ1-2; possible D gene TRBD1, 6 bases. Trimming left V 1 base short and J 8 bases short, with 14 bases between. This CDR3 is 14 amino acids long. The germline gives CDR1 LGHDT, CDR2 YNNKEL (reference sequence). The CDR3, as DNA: TGTGCCAGCAGCCAAGCGGGAGGGGGTTCGGGCTACACCTTC. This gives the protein CASSQAGGGSGYTF.

The CDR3 is CASRVLKRGDEQFF. CDR3 DNA sequence: TGTGCCAGCAGAGTGTTGAAGCGGGGGGATGAGCAGTTCTTC. The rearrangement uses TRBV11-2 and TRBJ2-1; 9 bases align to TRBD2. The CDR3 extends over 14 amino acids. Germline CDR1 SGHAT, CDR2 FQNNGV. With 6 bases clipped from V and 8 bases from J, the junction kept 8 bases outside the gene matches.

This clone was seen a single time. The CDR3 sequence: CASSQAVLGAVEQFF. In DNA form, the CDR3 reads TGCGCCAGCAGCCAAGCAGTTTTGGGGGCGGTTGAGCAGTTCTTC. The J gene is TRBJ2-1, the V gene TRBV4-1, with D perhaps matching TRBD1 (6 bases). V was clipped by 1 base and J by 9 bases, with 16 bases between them. Germline V gene lookup returns CDR1 MGHRA and CDR2 YSYEKL. The CDR3 extends over 15 amino acids.

The CDR3 sequence is CASRSGELFF. The CDR3 DNA reads as TGTGCCAGCCGGTCCGGGGAGCTGTTTTTT. The V and J genes are TRBV11-2 and TRBJ2-2; D unresolved. The CDR3 loop spans 10 amino acids. The V end was cut by 8 bases, the J end by 6 bases, with 4 bases between. CDR1 is SGHAT and CDR2 is FQNNGV in the germline V gene.

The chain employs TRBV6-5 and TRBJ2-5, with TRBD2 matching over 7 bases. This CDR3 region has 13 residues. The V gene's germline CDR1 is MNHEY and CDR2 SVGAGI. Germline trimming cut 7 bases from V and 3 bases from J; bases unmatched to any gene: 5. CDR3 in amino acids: CASTPAGEETQYF. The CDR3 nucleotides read TGTGCCAGCACCCCGGCGGGGGAAGAGACCCAGTACTTC.

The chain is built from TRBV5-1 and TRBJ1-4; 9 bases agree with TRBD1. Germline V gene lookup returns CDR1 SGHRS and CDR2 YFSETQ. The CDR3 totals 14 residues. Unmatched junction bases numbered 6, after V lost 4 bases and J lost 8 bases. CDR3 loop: CASSPGQGVEKLFF. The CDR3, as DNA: TGCGCCAGCAGCCCGGGACAGGGTGTGGAAAAACTGTTTTTT.

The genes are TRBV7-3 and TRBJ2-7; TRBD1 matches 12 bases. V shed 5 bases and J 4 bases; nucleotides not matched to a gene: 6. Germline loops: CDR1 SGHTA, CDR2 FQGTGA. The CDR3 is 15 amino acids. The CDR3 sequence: CASSQAGQGAYEQYF. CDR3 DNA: TGTGCCAGCAGCCAGGCGGGACAGGGGGCGTACGAGCAGTACTTC.

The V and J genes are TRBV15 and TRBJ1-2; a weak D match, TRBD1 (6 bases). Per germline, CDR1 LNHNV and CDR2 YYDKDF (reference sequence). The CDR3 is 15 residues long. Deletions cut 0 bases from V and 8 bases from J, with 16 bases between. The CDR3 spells CATSRDLGGPEGYTF. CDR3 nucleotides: TGTGCCACCAGCAGAGATCTAGGGGGACCGGAAGGCTACACCTTC.

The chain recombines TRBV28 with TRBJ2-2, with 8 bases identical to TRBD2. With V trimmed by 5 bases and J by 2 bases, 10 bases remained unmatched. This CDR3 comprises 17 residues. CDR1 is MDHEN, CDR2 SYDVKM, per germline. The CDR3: CASSQHSGGRNTGELFF. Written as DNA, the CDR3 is TGTGCCAGCAGTCAACACAGCGGGGGACGTAACACCGGGGAGCTGTTTTTT.

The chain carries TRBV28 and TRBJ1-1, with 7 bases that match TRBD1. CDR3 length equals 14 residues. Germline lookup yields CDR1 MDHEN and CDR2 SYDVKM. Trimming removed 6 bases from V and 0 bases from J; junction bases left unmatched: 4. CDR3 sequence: CASRWDRLNTEAFF. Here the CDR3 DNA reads TGTGCCAGCAGATGGGACAGACTGAACACTGAAGCTTTCTTT.

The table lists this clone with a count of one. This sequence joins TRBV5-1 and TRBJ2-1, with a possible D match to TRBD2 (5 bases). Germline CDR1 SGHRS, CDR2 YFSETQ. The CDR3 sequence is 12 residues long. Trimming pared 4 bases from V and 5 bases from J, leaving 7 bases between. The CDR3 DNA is TGCGCCAGCAGCCAAGCGGACAATGAGCAGTTCTTC. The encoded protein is CASSQADNEQFF.

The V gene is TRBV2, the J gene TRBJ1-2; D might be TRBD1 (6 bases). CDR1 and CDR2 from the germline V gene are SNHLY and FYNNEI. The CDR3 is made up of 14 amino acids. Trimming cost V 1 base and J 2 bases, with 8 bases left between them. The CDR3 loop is CASSEGTDNYGYTF. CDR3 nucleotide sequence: TGTGCCAGCAGTGAAGGGACAGACAACTATGGCTACACCTTC.

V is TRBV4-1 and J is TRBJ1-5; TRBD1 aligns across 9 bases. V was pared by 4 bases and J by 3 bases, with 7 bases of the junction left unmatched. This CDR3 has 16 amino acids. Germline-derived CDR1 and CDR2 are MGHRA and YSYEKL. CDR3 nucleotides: TGCGCCAGCAGCCTACCGGGACAGGGACTCAATCAGCCCCAGCATTTT. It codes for CASSLPGQGLNQPQHF.

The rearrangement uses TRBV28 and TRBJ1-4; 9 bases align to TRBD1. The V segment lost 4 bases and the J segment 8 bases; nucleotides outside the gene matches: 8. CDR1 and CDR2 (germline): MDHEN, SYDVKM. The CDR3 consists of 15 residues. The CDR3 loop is CASSSTGGGGEKLFF. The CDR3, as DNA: TGTGCCAGCAGTTCAACAGGGGGCGGAGGGGAAAAACTGTTTTTT.

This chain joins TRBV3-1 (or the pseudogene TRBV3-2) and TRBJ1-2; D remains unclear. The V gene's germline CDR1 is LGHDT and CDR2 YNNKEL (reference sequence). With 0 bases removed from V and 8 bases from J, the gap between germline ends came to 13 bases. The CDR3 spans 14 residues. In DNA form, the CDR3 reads TGTGCCAGCAGCCAAGATCGCCGGGGAGTGGGCTACACCTTC. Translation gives CASSQDRRGVGYTF.

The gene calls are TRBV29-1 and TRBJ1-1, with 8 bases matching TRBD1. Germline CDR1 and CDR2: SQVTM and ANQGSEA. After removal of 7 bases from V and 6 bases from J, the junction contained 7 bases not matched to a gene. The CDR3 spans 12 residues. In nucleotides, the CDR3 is TGCAGCGCCAGGGGGCCTGGGGCTGAAGCTTTCTTT. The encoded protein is CSARGPGAEAFF. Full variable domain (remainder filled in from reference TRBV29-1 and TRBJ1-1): SAVISQKPSRDICQRGTSLTIQCQVDSQVTMMFWYRQQPGQSLTLIATANQGSEATYESGFVIDKFPISRPNLTFSTLTVSNMSPEDSSIYLCSARGPGAEAFFGQGTRLTVV.

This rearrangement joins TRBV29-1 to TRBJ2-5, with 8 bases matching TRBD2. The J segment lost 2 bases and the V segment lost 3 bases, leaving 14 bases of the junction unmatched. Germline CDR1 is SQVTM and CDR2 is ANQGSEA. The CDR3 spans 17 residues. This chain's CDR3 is CSVDHGAGGLLQETQYF. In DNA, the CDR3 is TGCAGCGTTGATCACGGGGCGGGGGGCCTCCTACAAGAGACCCAGTACTTC.